This entry lists 22 T cell receptor beta chains sequenced from one sample in a study of blood T cell repertoires in COVID-19. Using immunoSEQ multiplex PCR, the repertoire was profiled, and TCRdb retains in-frame clones only, with some absent. The sample consists of 330,000 or so clones, 89% of them appearing once. Material: peripheral blood. All receptors come from a woman in her sixties or seventies with COVID-19, enrolled during active disease.

This rearrangement joins TRBV6-5 to TRBJ2-7, with TRBD1 identical over 8 bases. Germline CDR1 is MNHEY and CDR2 is SVGAGI. The CDR3 spans 14 residues. The ends lost 6 bases at V and 7 bases at J; junction bases unmatched: 11. The CDR3 reads CASRADRGPFEQYF. CDR3 in DNA: TGTGCCAGCAGAGCCGACAGGGGCCCGTTTGAGCAGTACTTC.

This chain uses TRBV7-9 with TRBJ1-4, with D possibly being TRBD1 (5 bases). The V end was cut by 0 bases, the J end by 8 bases, with 10 bases between. Germline CDR1 reads SEHNR; CDR2 reads FQNEAQ (reference sequence). The CDR3 is 14 amino acids. Here the CDR3 DNA reads TGTGCCAGCAGCTTAGCTGGGAGGGACGAAAAACTGTTTTTT. Translated: CASSLAGRDEKLFF.

V usage is TRBV7-9 and J usage is TRBJ1-4; 10 bases line up with TRBD1. CDR1 and CDR2 from the germline V gene are SEHNR and FQNEAQ (reference sequence). This CDR3 is 17 amino acids long. J was trimmed by 11 bases and V by 0 bases; bases with no gene match: 12. The DNA of the CDR3 is TGTGCCAGCAGCTTAGCAGTTCTCGACAGGGGGCGCGAGAAACTGTTTTTT. Its translation: CASSLAVLDRGREKLFF.

On this clone: Mismatch with germline at one junction end may stem from a read error. The chain recombines TRBV29-1 with TRBJ2-7; 8 positions match TRBD2. CDR1 is SQVTM, CDR2 ANQGSEA, per germline. CDR3 length: 16 amino acids. The CDR3 sequence is CSVEVGRGALTYEQYF. CDR3 nucleotide sequence: TGCAGCGTGGAAGTGGGGCGGGGGGCCCTTACCTACGAGCAGTACTTC.

This sequence joins TRBV5-1 and TRBJ2-5; 10 bases map to TRBD1. Germline V gene sequence: CDR1 SGHRS, CDR2 YFSETQ. J lost 2 bases, V lost 5 bases, and 6 bases had no gene match. The CDR3 is 15 amino acids. This CDR3 reads CASSGDRGVQETQYF. CDR3 bases: TGCGCCAGCAGTGGGGACAGGGGAGTTCAAGAGACCCAGTACTTC.

The chain is built from TRBV19 and TRBJ2-7; 8 bases map to TRBD1. After removal of 3 bases from V and 3 bases from J, the junction contained 7 bases not matched to a gene. The CDR3 sequence is 15 residues long. Germline V lookup: CDR1 LNHDA, CDR2 SQIVND (reference sequence). For the CDR3, the DNA is TGTGCCAGTAGTATCGCCCAGGGGGCGAACTACGAGCAGTACTTC. This sequence encodes CASSIAQGANYEQYF.

This clone was counted a few times. This rearrangement joins TRBV7-6 to TRBJ1-1; TRBD1 matches at 8 bases. There are 14 residues in the CDR3. The V segment lost 3 bases and the J segment 2 bases; nucleotides outside the gene matches: 2. Germline CDR1 is SGHVS and CDR2 is FNYEAQ. CDR3 nucleotide sequence: TGTGCCAGCAGCTTCAGGGGGCATAACACTGAAGCTTTCTTT. Its translation: CASSFRGHNTEAFF.

This chain uses TRBV12-3 or TRBV12-4 with TRBJ2-3; no clear D gene. The germline V and J ends were trimmed by 8 bases and 1 base, with 7 bases remaining between them. This CDR3 has 12 amino acids. The CDR3 here is CASLRGTDTQYF. CDR3 in DNA: TGTGCCAGCCTACGCGGCACAGATACGCAGTATTTT.

The V gene is TRBV19, the J gene TRBJ1-1; D is ambiguous. The germline V gene encodes CDR1 LNHDA and CDR2 SQIVND (reference sequence). V lost 3 bases to trimming and J lost 7 bases, with 9 bases between them. There are 12 residues in the CDR3. In DNA form, the CDR3 reads TGTGCCAGTAGTATGCGAGAGAATGAAGCTTTCTTT. It yields the protein CASSMRENEAFF. The variable domain in full, completed from reference TRBV19 and TRBJ1-1, reads DGGITQSPKYLFRKEGQNVTLSCEQNLNHDAMYWYRQDPGQGLRLIYYSQIVNDFQKGDIAEGYSVSREKKESFPLTVTSAQKNPTAFYLCASSMRENEAFFGQGTRLTVV.

The rearrangement links TRBV3-1 (or the pseudogene TRBV3-2) to TRBJ1-4, with 9 bases lining up with TRBD1. This CDR3 has 17 amino acids. The germline CDR1 and CDR2 sequences are LGHDT and YNNKEL (reference sequence). Trimming took 4 bases from V and 2 from J; bases not matched to a gene: 8. Here the CDR3 DNA reads TGTGCCAGCAGCCGAAAGGGACAGGGAAAGACTAATGAAAAACTGTTTTTT. Protein product: CASSRKGQGKTNEKLFF.

V and J are TRBV7-9 and TRBJ2-2, with TRBD2 as a possible D gene (7 bases). The CDR3 totals 17 residues. Trimming removed 6 bases from V and 2 bases from J, with 19 bases in between. The germline V gene encodes CDR1 SEHNR and CDR2 FQNEAQ (reference sequence). The CDR3 protein is CASRDSGGRTNTGELFF. For the CDR3, the DNA is TGTGCCAGCAGGGATTCGGGGGGCCGGACAAACACCGGGGAGCTGTTTTTT. The whole variable domain, filled in from reference TRBV7-9 and TRBJ2-2, reads DTGVSQNPRHKITKRGQNVTFRCDPISEHNRLYWYRQTLGQGPEFLTYFQNEAQLEKSRLLSDRFSAERPKGSFSTLEIQRTEQGDSAMYLCASRDSGGRTNTGELFFGEGSRLTVL.

The V and J genes are TRBV10-3 and TRBJ1-1, with 9 bases identical to TRBD1. CDR1 is ENHRY, CDR2 SYGVKD, per germline. J gave up 1 base and V 5 bases, and 2 bases lay outside the gene matches. The CDR3 is 14 residues long. CDR3 DNA sequence: TGTGCCATCAGTCTGGGACAGGGGAACACTGAAGCTTTCTTT. It yields the protein CAISLGQGNTEAFF.

The gene calls are TRBV21-1 and TRBJ2-4; the table's D gene call, TRBD1, was not cross checked with the DNA. TRBV21-1 is a pseudogene locus. The CDR3 has 20 amino acids. The CDR3 DNA sequence: TGTGCCAGCAGCAAGCGCCAGACAGGCGGACGCCTACTAGCCAAAAACATTCAGTACTTC. This sequence encodes CASSKRQTGGRLLAKNIQYF.

V and J are TRBV9 and TRBJ2-5, with D possibly matching TRBD1 (7 bases). Trimming took 4 bases from V and 3 from J, leaving 13 bases between them. Germline V lookup: CDR1 SGDLS, CDR2 YYNGEE. The CDR3 contains 14 residues. Here the CDR3 reads CASSRGGTEETQYF. The CDR3, as DNA: TGTGCCAGCAGCCGCGGCGGGACAGAAGAGACCCAGTACTTC.

The chain couples TRBV2 to TRBJ1-1, with TRBD1 as a possible D gene (6 bases). The CDR3 has 15 amino acids. V was trimmed by 5 bases and J by 1 base, leaving 14 bases between them. The germline CDR1 and CDR2 sequences are SNHLY and FYNNEI. The CDR3 protein is CASSHPGEGNTEAFF. CDR3 nucleotides: TGTGCCAGCAGTCACCCAGGGGAGGGGAACACTGAAGCTTTCTTT.

The genes are TRBV5-4 and TRBJ2-2, with TRBD1 matching 7 bases. The CDR3 spans 16 residues. The germline V gene encodes CDR1 SGHNT and CDR2 YYREEE (reference sequence). V lost 4 bases, J lost 0 bases, and 6 bases stayed unmatched. The CDR3 region has the DNA TGTGCCAGCAGCGGTACAGGGGCTTCGAACACCGGGGAGCTGTTTTTT. Translating gives CASSGTGASNTGELFF. Using reference TRBV5-4 and TRBJ2-2 for the parts outside the CDR3, the full variable domain is ETGVTQSPTHLIKTRGQQVTLRCSSQSGHNTVSWYQQALGQGPQFIFQYYREEENGRGNFPPRFSGLQFPNYSSELNVNALELDDSALYLCASSGTGASNTGELFFGEGSRLTVL.

The chain employs TRBV10-3 and TRBJ1-2; 8 bases match TRBD1. The V gene's germline CDR1 is ENHRY and CDR2 SYGVKD. V lost 4 bases to trimming and J lost 3 bases; unmatched junction nucleotides: 7. The CDR3 runs 15 residues. CDR3 in DNA: TGTGCCATCAGTGGCAGGGGGCCGAAAGACTATGGCTACACCTTC. As protein: CAISGRGPKDYGYTF.

This chain connects TRBV2 to TRBJ1-3; 7 nucleotides align to TRBD1. There are 14 residues in the CDR3. Germline trimming cut 7 bases from V and 4 bases from J; bases unmatched to any gene: 7. Germline assignment: CDR1 SNHLY and CDR2 FYNNEI. Here the CDR3 reads CASIPDRAGNTIYF. The CDR3 DNA reads as TGTGCCAGCATTCCCGACAGGGCCGGAAACACCATATATTTT.

The J gene is TRBJ1-6, the V gene TRBV30; D not certain. The CDR3 is 14 amino acids. V was shortened by 1 base and J by 0 bases, with 4 bases between the two germline ends. CDR1 GTSNPN and CDR2 SVGIG come from the germline V gene (reference sequence). As DNA, the CDR3 is TGTGCCTGGAGTGCTCCCTCCTATAATTCACCCCTCCACTTT. It yields the protein CAWSAPSYNSPLHF.

The J gene is TRBJ1-1, the V gene TRBV14; no definite D call. Deletions cut 4 bases from V and 4 bases from J, with 10 bases between. This CDR3 region has 13 residues. Per germline, CDR1 SGHDN and CDR2 FVKESK. CDR3: CASSLQEVTEAFF. DNA for the CDR3: TGTGCCAGCAGCCTGCAGGAGGTCACTGAAGCTTTCTTT.

This clone has ten or more counts. The V call is TRBV2, the J call TRBJ2-5; the D gene is possibly TRBD2 (5 bases). CDR3 length: 13 amino acids. V was cut by 7 bases and J by 2 bases, with 11 bases left in between. The germline gives CDR1 SNHLY, CDR2 FYNNEI. In DNA form, the CDR3 reads TGTGCCAGCACCGCGGACTTACAAGAGACCCAGTACTTC. This codes for CASTADLQETQYF.

The chain employs TRBV2 and TRBJ1-1; TRBD1 might be the D (6 bases). V was trimmed by 0 bases and J by 11 bases, leaving 16 bases between them. The CDR3 sequence is 14 residues long. The germline gives CDR1 SNHLY, CDR2 FYNNEI. CDR3 amino acids: CASSEAGRGFGAFF. In DNA, the CDR3 is TGTGCCAGCAGTGAAGCTGGGAGGGGGTTTGGGGCTTTCTTT.